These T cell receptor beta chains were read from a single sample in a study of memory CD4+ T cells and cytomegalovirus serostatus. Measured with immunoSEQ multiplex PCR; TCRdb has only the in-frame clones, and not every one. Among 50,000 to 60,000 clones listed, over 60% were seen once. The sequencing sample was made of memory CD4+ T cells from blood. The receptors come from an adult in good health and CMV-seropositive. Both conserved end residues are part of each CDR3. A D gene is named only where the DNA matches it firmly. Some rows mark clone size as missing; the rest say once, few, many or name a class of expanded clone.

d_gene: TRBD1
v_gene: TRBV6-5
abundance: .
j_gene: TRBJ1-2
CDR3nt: TGTGCCAGCAGTACGACAGGGGGCTATGGCTACACCTTC
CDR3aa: CASSTTGGYGYTF

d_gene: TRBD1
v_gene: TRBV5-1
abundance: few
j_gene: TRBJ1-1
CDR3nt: TGCGCCAGCAGCTCGTTGGGACAGGGTGAAGCTTTCTTT
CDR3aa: CASSSLGQGEAFF

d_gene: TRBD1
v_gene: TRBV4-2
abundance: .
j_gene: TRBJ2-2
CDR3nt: TGTGCCAGCGGAACGACAGGGGGTGGATACACCGGGGAGCTGTTTTTT
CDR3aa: CASGTTGGGYTGELFF

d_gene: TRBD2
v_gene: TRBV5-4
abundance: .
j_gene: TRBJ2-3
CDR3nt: TGTGCCAGCAGCCGTTTCCATAGCGGGGGGGGTGATACGCAGTATTTT
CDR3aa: CASSRFHSGGGDTQYF

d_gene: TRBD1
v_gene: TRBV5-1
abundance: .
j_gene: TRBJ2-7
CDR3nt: TGCGCCAGCAGCTTGGAGGCAGGGGGCTTCTACGAGCAGTACTTC
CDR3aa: CASSLEAGGFYEQYF

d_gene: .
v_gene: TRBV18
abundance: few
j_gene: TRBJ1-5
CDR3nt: TGTGCCAGCTCACAGGTGAATCAGCCCCAGCATTTT
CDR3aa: CASSQVNQPQHF

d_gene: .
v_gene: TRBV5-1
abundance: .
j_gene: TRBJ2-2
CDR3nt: TGCGCCAGCAGCTTGGTCCAAATGGCCGGGGAGCTGTTTTTT
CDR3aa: CASSLVQMAGELFF

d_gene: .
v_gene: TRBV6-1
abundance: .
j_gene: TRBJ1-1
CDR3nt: TGTGCCAGCAAGACAGTGAACACTGAAGCTTTCTTT
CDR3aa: CASKTVNTEAFF

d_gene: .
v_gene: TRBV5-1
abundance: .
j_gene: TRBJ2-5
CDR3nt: TGCGCCAGCAGCTTGGGGCCGTCAGAGACCCAGTACTTC
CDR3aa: CASSLGPSETQYF

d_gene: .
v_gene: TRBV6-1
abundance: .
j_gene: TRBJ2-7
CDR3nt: TGTGCCAGCAGTGAACCGGGACTCAAAATAGGCGGAAACCCCTACGAGCAGTACTTC
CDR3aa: CASSEPGLKIGGNPYEQYF

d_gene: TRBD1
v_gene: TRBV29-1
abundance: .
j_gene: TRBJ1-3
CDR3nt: TGCAGCGTCCACACCAGGGGGGACACCATATATTTT
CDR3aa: CSVHTRGDTIYF

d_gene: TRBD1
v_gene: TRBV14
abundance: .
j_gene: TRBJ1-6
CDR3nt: TGTGCCAGCAGCGCCTACAGGGGCCTTAGCTCCTATAATTCACCCCTCCACTTT
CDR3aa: CASSAYRGLSSYNSPLHF

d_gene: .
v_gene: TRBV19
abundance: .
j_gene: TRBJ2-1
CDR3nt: TGTGCCAGTATCAAGGACCCAACAAAAAACAATGAGCAGTTCTTC
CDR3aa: CASIKDPTKNNEQFF

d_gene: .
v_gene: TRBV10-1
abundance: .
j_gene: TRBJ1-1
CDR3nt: TGCGCCAGCAGTGCGGGGGGAAGCACTGAAGCTTTCTTT
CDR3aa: CASSAGGSTEAFF

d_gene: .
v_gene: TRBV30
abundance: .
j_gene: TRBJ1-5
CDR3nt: TGTGCCTGGAAGGGGAAAGGAGACTATAGCAATCAGCCCCAGCATTTT
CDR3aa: CAWKGKGDYSNQPQHF

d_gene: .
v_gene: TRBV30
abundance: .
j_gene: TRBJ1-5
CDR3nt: TGTGCCTGGAGTGTATCCAGCCTAAATCAGCCCCAGCATTTT
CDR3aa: CAWSVSSLNQPQHF

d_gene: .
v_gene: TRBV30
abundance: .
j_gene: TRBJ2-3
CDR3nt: TGTGCCTGGATACTGCGGGGCATGGATACGCAGTATTTT
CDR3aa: CAWILRGMDTQYF

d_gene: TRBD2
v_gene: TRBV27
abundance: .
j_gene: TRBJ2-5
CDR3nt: TGTGCCAGCAGTAGGACTAGCAGAGGGACCCAGTACTTC
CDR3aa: CASSRTSRGTQYF

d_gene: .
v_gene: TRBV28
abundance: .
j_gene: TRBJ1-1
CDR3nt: TGTGCCATCAAGACGAGAGTCGGGAACACTGAAGCTTTCTTT
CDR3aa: CAIKTRVGNTEAFF

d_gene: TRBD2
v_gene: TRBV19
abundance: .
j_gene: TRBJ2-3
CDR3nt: TGTGCCAGTAGTATCCGTCGCCCAGAATCACTTAGCGGGAGAACAGATACGCAGTATTTT
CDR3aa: CASSIRRPESLSGRTDTQYF

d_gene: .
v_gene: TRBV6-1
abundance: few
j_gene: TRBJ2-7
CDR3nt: TGTGCCAGCAGTGATGACCTCTACGAGCAGTACTTC
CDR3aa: CASSDDLYEQYF

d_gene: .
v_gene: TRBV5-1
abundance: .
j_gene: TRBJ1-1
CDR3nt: TGCGCCAGCAGCTTATCGTCCGCGAACACTGAAGCTTTCTTT
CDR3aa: CASSLSSANTEAFF

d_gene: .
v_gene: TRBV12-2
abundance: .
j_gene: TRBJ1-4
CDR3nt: TGTGCAAGTCGCTCAACCTTTTTGAACCTGCATGGAAAACTGTTTTTT
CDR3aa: CASRSTFLNLHGKLFF

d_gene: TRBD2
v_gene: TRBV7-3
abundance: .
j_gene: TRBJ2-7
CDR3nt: TGTGCCAGCAGCTCGATTAGGACTAGCCCTGAGCAACGGGAGCAGTACTTC
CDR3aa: CASSSIRTSPEQREQYF

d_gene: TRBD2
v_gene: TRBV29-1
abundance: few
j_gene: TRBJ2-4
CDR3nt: TGCAGCGTTCCCAGCGGGAGAAGGAACATTCAGTACTTC
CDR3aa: CSVPSGRRNIQYF

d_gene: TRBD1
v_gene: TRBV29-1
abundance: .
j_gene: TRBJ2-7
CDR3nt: TGCAGCGTATATCCGGGACAGGGGGGACACGAGCAGTACTTC
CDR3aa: CSVYPGQGGHEQYF

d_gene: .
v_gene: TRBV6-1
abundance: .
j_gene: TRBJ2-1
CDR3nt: TGTGCCAGCAGTGAAGCGAGGGTCCGACGGAATGAGCAGTTCTTC
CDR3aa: CASSEARVRRNEQFF

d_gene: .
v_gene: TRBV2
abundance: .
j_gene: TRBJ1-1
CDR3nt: TGTGCCAGCAGTGAGTCCCCCAGGGGGAACACTGAAGCTTTCTTT
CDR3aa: CASSESPRGNTEAFF

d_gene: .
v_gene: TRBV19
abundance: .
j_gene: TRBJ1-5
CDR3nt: TGTGCCAGTAGGGGCCAGGGACTGCGGAACCTTCAGCCCCAGCATTTT
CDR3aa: CASRGQGLRNLQPQHF

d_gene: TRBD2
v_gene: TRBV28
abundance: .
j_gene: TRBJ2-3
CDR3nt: TGTGCCAGCAGTTCTGGCGGGAGGGCCGGGACAGATACGCAGTATTTT
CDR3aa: CASSSGGRAGTDTQYF

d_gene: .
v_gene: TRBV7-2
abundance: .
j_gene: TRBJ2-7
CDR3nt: TGTGCCAGCAGCTTGGAGGACAGCTCCTACGAGCAGTACTTC
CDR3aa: CASSLEDSSYEQYF

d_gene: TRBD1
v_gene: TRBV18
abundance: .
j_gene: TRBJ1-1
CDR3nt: TGTGCCAGCTCTTCGGACAGGGGTCTCATGAACACTGAAGCTTTCTTT
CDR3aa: CASSSDRGLMNTEAFF

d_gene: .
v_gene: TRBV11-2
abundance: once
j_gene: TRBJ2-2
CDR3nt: TGTGCCAGCAGCTTAGGTCGGATGAACACCGGGGAGCTGTTTTTT
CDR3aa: CASSLGRMNTGELFF

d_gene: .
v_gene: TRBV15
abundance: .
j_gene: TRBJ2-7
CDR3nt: TGTGCCACCAGCAGAGATTGGGCAAGGGGCGGGGACGAGCAGTACTTC
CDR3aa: CATSRDWARGGDEQYF

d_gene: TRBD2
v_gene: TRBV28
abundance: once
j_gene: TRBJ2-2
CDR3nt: TGTGCCAGCAGTTCCAGCGGGAGGCACACCGGGGAGCTGTTTTTT
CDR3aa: CASSSSGRHTGELFF

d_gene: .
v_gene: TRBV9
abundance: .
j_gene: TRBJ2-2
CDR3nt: TGTGCCAGCAGCGCCCCCGGGACTTTCGGGGAGCTGTTTTTT
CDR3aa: CASSAPGTFGELFF

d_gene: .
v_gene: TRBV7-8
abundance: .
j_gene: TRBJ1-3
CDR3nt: TGTGCCAGCACCCCGGACGGCCGCTCTGGAAACACCATATATTTT
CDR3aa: CASTPDGRSGNTIYF

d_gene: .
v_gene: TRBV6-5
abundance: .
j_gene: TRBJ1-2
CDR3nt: TGTGCCAGCAGGACGGGGGGGCTCGGGTATGGCTACACCTTC
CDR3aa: CASRTGGLGYGYTF

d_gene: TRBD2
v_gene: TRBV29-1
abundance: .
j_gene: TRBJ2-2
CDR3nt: TGCAGCGTTGGGGGGAGGGGGAACACCGGGGAGCTGTTTTTT
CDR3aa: CSVGGRGNTGELFF

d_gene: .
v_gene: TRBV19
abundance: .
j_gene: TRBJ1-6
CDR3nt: TGTGCCAGTAGGCGGGACGCTGGGACATCACCCCTCCACTTT
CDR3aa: CASRRDAGTSPLHF

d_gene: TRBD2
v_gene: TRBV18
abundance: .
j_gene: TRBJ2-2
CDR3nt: TGTGCCAGCTCACCTTTTAGCGGGATAAAAGACACCGGGGAGCTGTTTTTT
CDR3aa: CASSPFSGIKDTGELFF

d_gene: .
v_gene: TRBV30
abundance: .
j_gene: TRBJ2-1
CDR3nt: TGTGCCTGGAGGACAGGCCGACCATTCTACAATGAGCAGTTCTTC
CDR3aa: CAWRTGRPFYNEQFF

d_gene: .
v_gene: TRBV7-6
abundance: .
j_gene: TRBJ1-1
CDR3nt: TGTGCCAGCATCCTCGGCGGCGGGGCAGTGAACACTGAAGCTTTCTTT
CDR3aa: CASILGGGAVNTEAFF

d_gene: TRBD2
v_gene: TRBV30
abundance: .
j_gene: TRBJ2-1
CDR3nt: TGTGCCTGGAGTGTGGCCAGCGGGGCTGAGCAGTTCTTC
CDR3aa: CAWSVASGAEQFF

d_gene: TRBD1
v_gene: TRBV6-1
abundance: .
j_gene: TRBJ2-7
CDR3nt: TGTGCCAGCAGAGGTGCGGACAGGAGGAAGGAAAACTTC
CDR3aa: CASRGADRRKENF

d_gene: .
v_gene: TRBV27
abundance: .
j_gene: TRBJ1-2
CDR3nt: TGTGCCAGTAGGACCTGGCAGGATGGCTACACCTTC
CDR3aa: CASRTWQDGYTF

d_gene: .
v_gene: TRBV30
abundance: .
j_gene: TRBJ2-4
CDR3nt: TGTGCCTGGAGCCCCGGAAACATTCAGTACTTC
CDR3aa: CAWSPGNIQYF

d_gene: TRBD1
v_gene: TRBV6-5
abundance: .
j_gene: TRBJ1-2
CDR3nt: TGTGCCAGCAGTAGGACAGGGAGGAGGAATGGCTACACCTTC
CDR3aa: CASSRTGRRNGYTF

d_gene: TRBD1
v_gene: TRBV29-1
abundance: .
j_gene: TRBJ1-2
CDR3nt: TGCAGCGTGGCGGACAGGACCTATGGCTACACCTTC
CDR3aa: CSVADRTYGYTF

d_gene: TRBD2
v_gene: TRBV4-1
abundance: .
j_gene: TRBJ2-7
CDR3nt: TGCGCCAGCAGCCCGAGCGGGAGCCTGAGCTCCTACGAGCAGTACTTC
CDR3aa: CASSPSGSLSSYEQYF

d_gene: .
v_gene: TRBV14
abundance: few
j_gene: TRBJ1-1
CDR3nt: TGTGCCAGCAGCTACCAGGGTCACACTGAAGCTTTCTTT
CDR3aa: CASSYQGHTEAFF

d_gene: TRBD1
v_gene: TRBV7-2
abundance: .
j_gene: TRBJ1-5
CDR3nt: TGTGCCAGCAGCTTAGTAGGACAGGGCAATCAGCCCCAGCATTTT
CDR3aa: CASSLVGQGNQPQHF

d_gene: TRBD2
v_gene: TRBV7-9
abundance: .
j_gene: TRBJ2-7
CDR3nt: TGTGCCAGCAGCTTCTACGGGGGGATCGGCTACGAGCAGTACTTC
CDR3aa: CASSFYGGIGYEQYF

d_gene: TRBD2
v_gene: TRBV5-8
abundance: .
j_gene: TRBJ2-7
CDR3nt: TGTGCCAGCAGCTTGGCGGCGGGAGGCACCTACGAGCAGTACTTC
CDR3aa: CASSLAAGGTYEQYF

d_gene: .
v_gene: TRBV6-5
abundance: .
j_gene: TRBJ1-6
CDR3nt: TGTGCCAGCTGTAGGGAGACGGCATCACCCCTCCACTTT
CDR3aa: CASCRETASPLHF

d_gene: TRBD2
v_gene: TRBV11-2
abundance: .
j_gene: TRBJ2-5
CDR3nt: TGTGCCAGCAGCTTAGGACTAGCGGGGAGACAGACCCAGTACTTC
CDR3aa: CASSLGLAGRQTQYF

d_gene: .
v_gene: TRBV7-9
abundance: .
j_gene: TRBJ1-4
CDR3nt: TGTGCCAGCAGCTTAACAGGGAGGAGGGAAAAACTGTTTTTT
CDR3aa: CASSLTGRREKLFF

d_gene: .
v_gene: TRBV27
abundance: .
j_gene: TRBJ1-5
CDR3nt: TGTGCCAGCAGTTTACAGGGGCGAGGCAATCAGCCCCAGCATTTT
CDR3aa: CASSLQGRGNQPQHF

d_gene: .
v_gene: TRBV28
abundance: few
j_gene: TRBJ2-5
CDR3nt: TGTGCCAGCAGTTTTATTGGGGCAGGAAAAGAGACCCAGTACTTC
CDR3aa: CASSFIGAGKETQYF